Listed below are T cell receptor beta chains from one sample, sequenced in a study of shared clonotypes between healthy human individuals. Clones were sequenced by immunoSEQ multiplex PCR, and TCRdb holds only the in-frame ones, with some missing. The sample lists more than 2 million clones, around 93% seen once, with about 1.7% in the top ten. Sequenced sample: naive CD8+ T cells from PBMCs. Source of these receptors: a young man in good health. Some clones in this sample may be carry-over from other donors' samples. The CDR3 runs from the conserved cysteine through the conserved F or W. The D gene is left open where the match is weak.

v_call	j_call	d_call	cdr3_nt	cdr3_aa
TRBV13	TRBJ1-1	TRBD1	TGTGCCAGCAGCCCCGGGGGACAGGGGGACCGTGAAGCTTTCTTT	CASSPGGQGDREAFF
TRBV27	TRBJ2-5	-	TGTGCCAGCAGTTGGACGTTTCAAGAGACCCAGTACTTC	CASSWTFQETQYF
TRBV4-2	TRBJ2-1	TRBD2	TGTGCCAGCAGCCAGGGTAAACTAGCGGGAAACTACAATGAGCAGTTCTTC	CASSQGKLAGNYNEQFF
TRBV6-1	TRBJ2-4	TRBD1	TGTGCCAGCAGTGTAGGGGACAGGGCCGGATTGATAGCCAAAAACATTCAGTACTTC	CASSVGDRAGLIAKNIQYF
TRBV11-2	TRBJ2-1	-	TGTGCCAGCAGCGGGCGCCGGGATAGCGTTAGGTACAATGAGCAGTTCTTC	CASSGRRDSVRYNEQFF
TRBV9	TRBJ2-3	-	TGTGCCAGCAGCGTTGGGGGGAGCACAGATACGCAGTATTTT	CASSVGGSTDTQYF
TRBV27	TRBJ2-1	TRBD2	TGTGCCAGCAGTTTTGGAGGGGCGATGACTAGCGGGATTGGCAATGAGCAGTTCTTC	CASSFGGAMTSGIGNEQFF
TRBV28	TRBJ2-7	TRBD1	TGTGCCAGCAGCGGGACAGACTCCTACGAGCAGTACTTC	CASSGTDSYEQYF
TRBV7-9	TRBJ1-1	-	TGTGCCAGCAGCACACCCGAGAACACTGAAGCTTTCTTT	CASSTPENTEAFF
TRBV27	TRBJ2-7	TRBD2	TGTGCCAGCAGTTTGGGGGGGAGCTCCTACGAGCAGTACTTC	CASSLGGSSYEQYF
TRBV4-1	TRBJ2-5	-	TGCGCCAGCAGCCAAGACCCAGAAGAGACCCAGTACTTC	CASSQDPEETQYF